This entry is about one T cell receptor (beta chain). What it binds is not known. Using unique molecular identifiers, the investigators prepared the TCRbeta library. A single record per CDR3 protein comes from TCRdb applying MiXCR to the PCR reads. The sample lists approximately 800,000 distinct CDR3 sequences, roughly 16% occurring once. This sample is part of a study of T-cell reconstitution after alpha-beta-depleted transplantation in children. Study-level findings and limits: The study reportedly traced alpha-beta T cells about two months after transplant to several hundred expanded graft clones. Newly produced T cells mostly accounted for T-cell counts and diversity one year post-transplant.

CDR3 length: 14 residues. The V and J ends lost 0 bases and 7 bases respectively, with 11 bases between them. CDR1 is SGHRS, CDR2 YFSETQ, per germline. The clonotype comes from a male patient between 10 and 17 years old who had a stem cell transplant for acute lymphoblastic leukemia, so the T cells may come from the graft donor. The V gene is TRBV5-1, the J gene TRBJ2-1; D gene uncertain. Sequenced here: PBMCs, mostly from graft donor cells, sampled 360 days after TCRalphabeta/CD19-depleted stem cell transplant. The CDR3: CASSLEWMGNEQFF. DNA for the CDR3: TGCGCCAGCAGCTTGGAATGGATGGGGAATGAGCAGTTCTTC.